These T cell receptor beta chains were read from a single sample in a study of CD8+ T cells in alopecia areata. The method was immunoSEQ multiplex PCR; TCRdb's version includes in-frame clones alone and lacks a portion of them. The data contain roughly 140,000 clones, approximately 50% of them singletons. The sequences come from CD4+ T cells sorted from blood, collected at week 0. Source of these receptors: a human donor with alopecia areata. The CDR3 runs from the conserved cysteine through the conserved F or W. A D gene is named only where the DNA matches it firmly. The listing skips clone size in some rows; elsewhere it reads once, few, many or a size class.

D	size	V	J	CDR3	DNA
TRBD2	few	TRBV19	TRBJ2-7	CASSKVAGASYEQYF	TGTGCCAGTAGTAAGGTAGCGGGAGCCTCCTACGAGCAGTACTTC
NA	few	TRBV30	TRBJ1-3	CAWTTGEPGNTIYF	TGTGCCTGGACAACAGGCGAACCTGGAAACACCATATATTTT
TRBD1	NA	TRBV6-1	TRBJ2-7	CATPRDSAYEQYF	TGTGCCACCCCTCGGGACAGCGCCTACGAGCAGTACTTC
NA	few	TRBV2	TRBJ2-2	CASSVRRGELFF	TGTGCCAGCAGTGTACGCCGCGGGGAGCTGTTTTTT
NA	NA	TRBV29-1	TRBJ2-6	CSVASGANVLTF	TGCAGCGTTGCTTCTGGGGCCAACGTCCTGACTTTC
NA	NA	TRBV29-1	TRBJ1-1	CSVRGRMNTEAFF	TGCAGCGTGAGAGGAAGAATGAACACTGAAGCTTTCTTT
NA	NA	TRBV7-2	TRBJ2-6	CASSLAGGSGANVLTF	TGTGCCAGCAGCTTAGCTGGGGGGTCTGGGGCCAACGTCCTGACTTTC
TRBD2	NA	TRBV9	TRBJ2-7	CASSVGTSGSLYEQYF	TGTGCCAGCAGCGTAGGGACTAGCGGGAGTCTCTACGAGCAGTACTTC
NA	NA	TRBV28	TRBJ2-7	CASRSTTEQYF	TGTGCCAGCAGATCAACTACGGAGCAGTACTTC
NA	NA	TRBV7-2	TRBJ2-7	CASSLVAVYEQYF	TGTGCCAGCAGCCTCGTTGCGGTCTACGAGCAGTACTTC
NA	few	TRBV4-2	TRBJ2-2	CASSHGLTRPRELFF	TGTGCCAGCAGCCACGGGCTGACTCGTCCCCGGGAGCTGTTTTTT
TRBD2	NA	TRBV5-1	TRBJ2-2	CASRGGTGELFF	TGCGCCAGCAGGGGAGGGACCGGGGAGCTGTTTTTT
NA	NA	TRBV29-1	TRBJ2-7	CSGDIGGLNYEQYF	TGCAGCGGAGATATCGGGGGATTAAACTACGAGCAGTACTTC
TRBD1	NA	TRBV25-1	TRBJ1-2	CASSVPGQGDYGYTF	TGTGCCAGCAGTGTCCCCGGACAGGGGGACTATGGCTACACCTTC
NA	NA	TRBV2	TRBJ1-2	CASSGGYRAIGGYTF	TGTGCCAGCAGTGGGGGTTACAGGGCAATCGGTGGCTACACCTTC
NA	NA	TRBV7-9	TRBJ1-2	CASSSQGTAHASYGYTF	TGTGCCAGCAGCTCCCAAGGGACTGCACATGCGTCCTATGGCTACACCTTC
NA	NA	TRBV2	TRBJ2-7	CASSVEGTHEQYF	TGTGCCAGCAGTGTTGAGGGAACCCACGAGCAGTACTTC
NA	NA	TRBV2	TRBJ2-7	CASSRTPYEQYF	TGTGCCAGCTCGAGGACGCCCTACGAGCAGTACTTC
TRBD2	NA	TRBV29-1	TRBJ2-3	CSVGSGLVVPDTQYF	TGCAGCGTTGGATCGGGACTAGTTGTGCCAGATACGCAGTATTTT
NA	NA	TRBV5-1	TRBJ1-2	CASSLDQAPFYGYTF	TGCGCCAGCAGCTTGGATCAGGCCCCTTTCTATGGCTACACCTTC
NA	NA	TRBV29-1	TRBJ2-7	CSVERGGAPYEQYF	TGCAGCGTTGAACGAGGCGGGGCACCCTACGAGCAGTACTTC
TRBD1	once	TRBV6-5	TRBJ2-7	CASSRTGTYEQYF	TGTGCCAGCAGCCGGACAGGGACCTACGAGCAGTACTTC
NA	few	TRBV15	TRBJ1-4	CATSRTPGRGPNEKLFF	TGTGCCACCAGCAGGACCCCAGGGAGGGGACCTAATGAAAAACTGTTTTTT
TRBD2	NA	TRBV29-1	TRBJ2-3	CSVEGASGDDTQYF	TGCAGCGTTGAGGGGGCTAGCGGGGATGATACGCAGTATTTT